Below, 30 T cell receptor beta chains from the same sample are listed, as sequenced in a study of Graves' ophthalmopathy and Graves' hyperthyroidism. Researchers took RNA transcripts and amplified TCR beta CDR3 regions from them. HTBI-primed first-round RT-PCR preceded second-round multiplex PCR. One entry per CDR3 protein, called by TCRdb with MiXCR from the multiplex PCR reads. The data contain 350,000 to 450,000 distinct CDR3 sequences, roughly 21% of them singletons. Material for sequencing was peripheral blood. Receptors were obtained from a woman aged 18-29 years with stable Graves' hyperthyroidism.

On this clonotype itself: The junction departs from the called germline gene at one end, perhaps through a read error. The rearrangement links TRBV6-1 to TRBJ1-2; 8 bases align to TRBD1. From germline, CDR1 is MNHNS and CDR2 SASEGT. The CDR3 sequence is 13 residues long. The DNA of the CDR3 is TGTGCCAGCAGATGGACAGGGAAGTATGGCTGCACCTTC. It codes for CASRWTGKYGCTF.

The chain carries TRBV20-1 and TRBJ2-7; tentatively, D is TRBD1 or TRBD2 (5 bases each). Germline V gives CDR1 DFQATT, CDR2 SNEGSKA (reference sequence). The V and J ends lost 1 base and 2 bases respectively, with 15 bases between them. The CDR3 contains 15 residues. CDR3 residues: CSARGPGTVAYEQYF. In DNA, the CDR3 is TGCAGTGCTAGAGGTCCCGGGACGGTGGCCTACGAGCAGTACTTC.

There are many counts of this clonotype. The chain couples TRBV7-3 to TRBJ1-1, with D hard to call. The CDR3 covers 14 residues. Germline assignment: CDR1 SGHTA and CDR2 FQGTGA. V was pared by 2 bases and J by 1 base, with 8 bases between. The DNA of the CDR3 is TGTGCCAGCAGCTTAGGGCCGAGGAACACTGAAGCTTTCTTT. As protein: CASSLGPRNTEAFF. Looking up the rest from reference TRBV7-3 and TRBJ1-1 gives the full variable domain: GAGVSQTPSNKVTEKGKYVELRCDPISGHTALYWYRQSLGQGPEFLIYFQGTGAADDSGLPNDRFFAVRPEGSVSTLKIQRTERGDSAVYLCASSLGPRNTEAFFGQGTRLTVV.

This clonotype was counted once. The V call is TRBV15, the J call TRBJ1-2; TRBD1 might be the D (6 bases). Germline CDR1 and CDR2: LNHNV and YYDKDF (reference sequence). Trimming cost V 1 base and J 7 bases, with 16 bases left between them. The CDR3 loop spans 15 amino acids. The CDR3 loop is CATSRVRGGGSGYTF. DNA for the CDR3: TGTGCCACCAGCAGAGTGAGGGGGGGTGGCTCTGGCTACACCTTC.

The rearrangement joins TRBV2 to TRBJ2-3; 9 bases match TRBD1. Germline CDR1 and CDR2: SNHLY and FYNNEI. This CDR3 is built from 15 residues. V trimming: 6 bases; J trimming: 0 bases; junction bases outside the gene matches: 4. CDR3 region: CASSGGTGSTDTQYF. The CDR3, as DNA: TGTGCCAGCAGCGGAGGGACAGGGAGCACAGATACGCAGTATTTT.

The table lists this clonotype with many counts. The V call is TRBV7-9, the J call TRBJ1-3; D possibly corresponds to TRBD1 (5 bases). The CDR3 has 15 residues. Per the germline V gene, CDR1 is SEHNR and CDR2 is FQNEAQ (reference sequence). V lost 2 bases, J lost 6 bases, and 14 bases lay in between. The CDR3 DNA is TGTGCCAGCAGCTTAATGTTCCAGGGTGCAAACACCATATATTTT. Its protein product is CASSLMFQGANTIYF.

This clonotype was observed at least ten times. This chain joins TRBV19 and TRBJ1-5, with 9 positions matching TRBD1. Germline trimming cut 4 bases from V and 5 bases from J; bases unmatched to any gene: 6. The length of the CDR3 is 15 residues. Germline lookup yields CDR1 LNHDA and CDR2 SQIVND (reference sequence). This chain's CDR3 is CASSRGQGRHQPQHF. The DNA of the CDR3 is TGTGCCAGTAGTAGGGGACAGGGACGTCATCAGCCCCAGCATTTT.

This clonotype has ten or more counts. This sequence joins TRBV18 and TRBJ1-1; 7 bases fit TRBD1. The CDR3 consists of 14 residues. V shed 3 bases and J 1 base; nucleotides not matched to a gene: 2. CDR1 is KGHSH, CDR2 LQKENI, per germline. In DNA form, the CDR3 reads TGTGCCAGCTCACCCGGACAGGAGAACACTGAAGCTTTCTTT. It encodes CASSPGQENTEAFF.

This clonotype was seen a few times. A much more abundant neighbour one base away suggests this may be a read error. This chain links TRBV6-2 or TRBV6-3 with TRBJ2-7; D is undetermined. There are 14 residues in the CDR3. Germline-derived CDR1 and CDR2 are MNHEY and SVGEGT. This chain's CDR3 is CACSPTPRKDEQYF. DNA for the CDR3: TGTGCCTGCAGTCCTACCCCGCGAAAGGACGAGCAGTACTTC.

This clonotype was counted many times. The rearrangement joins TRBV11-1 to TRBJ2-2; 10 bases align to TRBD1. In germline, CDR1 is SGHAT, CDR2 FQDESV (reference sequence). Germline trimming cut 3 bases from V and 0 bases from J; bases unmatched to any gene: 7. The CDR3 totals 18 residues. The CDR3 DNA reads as TGTGCCAGCAGCTTGTCGGGACAGGGGCGGCCGAACACCGGGGAGCTGTTTTTT. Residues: CASSLSGQGRPNTGELFF.

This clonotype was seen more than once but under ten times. DNA for the CDR3: TGCGCCAGCAGGCTTTTCGGGGAGGGATACTACGAGCAGTACTTC. Protein: CASRLFGEGYYEQYF. V gene TRBV5-1 combines with J gene TRBJ2-7; 7 bases are shared with TRBD2. The CDR3 is made up of 15 amino acids. J gave up 3 bases and V 5 bases, and 11 bases lay outside the gene matches. Germline values: CDR1 SGHRS, CDR2 YFSETQ.

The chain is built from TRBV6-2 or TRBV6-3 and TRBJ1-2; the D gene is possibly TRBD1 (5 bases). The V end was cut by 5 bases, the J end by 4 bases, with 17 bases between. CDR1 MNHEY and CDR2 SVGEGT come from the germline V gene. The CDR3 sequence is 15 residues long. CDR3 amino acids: CASSAARQTSYGYTF. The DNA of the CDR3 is TGTGCCAGCAGTGCGGCGAGACAGACGAGCTATGGCTACACCTTC.

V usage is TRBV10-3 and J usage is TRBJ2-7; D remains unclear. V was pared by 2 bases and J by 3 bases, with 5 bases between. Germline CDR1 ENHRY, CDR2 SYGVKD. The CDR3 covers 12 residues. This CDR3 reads CAISEAVYEQYF. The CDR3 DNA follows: TGTGCCATCAGTGAGGCGGTCTACGAGCAGTACTTC.

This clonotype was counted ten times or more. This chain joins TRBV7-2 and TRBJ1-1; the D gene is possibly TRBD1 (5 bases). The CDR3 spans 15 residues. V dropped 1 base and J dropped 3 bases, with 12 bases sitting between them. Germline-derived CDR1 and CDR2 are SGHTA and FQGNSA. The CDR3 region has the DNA TGTGCCAGCAGCTTAGTAAGCAGGGCGGACACTGAAGCTTTCTTT. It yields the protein CASSLVSRADTEAFF.

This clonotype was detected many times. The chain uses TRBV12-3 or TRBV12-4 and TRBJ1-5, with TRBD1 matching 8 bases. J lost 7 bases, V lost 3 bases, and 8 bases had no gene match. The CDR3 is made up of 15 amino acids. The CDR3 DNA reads TGTGCCAGCAGTTTGCAGGGGGCCGCGGTCCAGCCCCAGCATTTT. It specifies CASSLQGAAVQPQHF.

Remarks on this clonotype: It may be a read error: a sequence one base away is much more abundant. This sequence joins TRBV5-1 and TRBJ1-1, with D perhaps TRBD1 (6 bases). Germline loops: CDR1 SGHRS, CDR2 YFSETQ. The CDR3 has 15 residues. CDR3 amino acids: CASSLDDRKGTGAFF. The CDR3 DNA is TGCGCCAGCAGCTTGGATGACAGGAAAGGCACTGGAGCTTTCTTT.

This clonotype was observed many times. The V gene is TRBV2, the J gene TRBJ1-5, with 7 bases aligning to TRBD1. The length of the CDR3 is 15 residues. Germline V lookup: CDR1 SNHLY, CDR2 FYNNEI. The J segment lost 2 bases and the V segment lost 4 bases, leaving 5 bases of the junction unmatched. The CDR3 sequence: CASSGTGAGNQPQHF. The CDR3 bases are TGTGCCAGCAGTGGGACAGGTGCAGGCAATCAGCCCCAGCATTTT. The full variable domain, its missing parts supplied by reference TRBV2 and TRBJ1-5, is EPEVTQTPSHQVTQMGQEVILRCVPISNHLYFYWYRQILGQKVEFLVSFYNNEISEKSEIFDDQFSVERPDGSNFTLKIRSTKLEDSAMYFCASSGTGAGNQPQHFGDGTRLSIL.

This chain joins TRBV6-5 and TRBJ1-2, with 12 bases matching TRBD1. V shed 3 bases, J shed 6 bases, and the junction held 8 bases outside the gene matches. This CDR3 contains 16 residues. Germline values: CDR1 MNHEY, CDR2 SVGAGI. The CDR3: CASSYGGTGGSDGYTF. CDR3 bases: TGTGCCAGCAGTTATGGTGGGACAGGGGGCTCGGATGGCTACACCTTC.

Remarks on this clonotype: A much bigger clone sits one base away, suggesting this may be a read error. CDR3: CASSSSVRDGNEKFF. The CDR3, as DNA: TGTGCCAGCAGCTCATCCGTTCGTGATGGCAATGAGAAGTTCTTC. This chain connects TRBV6-2 or TRBV6-3 to TRBJ2-1; D is uncertain. Germline values: CDR1 MNHEY, CDR2 SVGEGT. The CDR3 covers 15 residues.

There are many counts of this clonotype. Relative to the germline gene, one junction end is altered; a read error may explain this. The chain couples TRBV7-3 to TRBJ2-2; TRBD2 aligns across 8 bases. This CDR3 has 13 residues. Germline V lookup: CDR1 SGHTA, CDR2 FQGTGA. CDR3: CASSSSGTGELFF. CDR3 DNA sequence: TGCGCCAGCAGTTCTAGCGGGACCGGGGAGCTGTTTTTT.

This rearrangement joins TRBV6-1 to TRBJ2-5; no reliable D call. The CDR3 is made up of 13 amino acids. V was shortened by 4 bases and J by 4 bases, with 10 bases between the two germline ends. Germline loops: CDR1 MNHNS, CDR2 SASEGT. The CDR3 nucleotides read TGTGCCAGCAGTGGGAATAGTGCAGAGACCCAGTACTTC. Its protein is CASSGNSAETQYF.

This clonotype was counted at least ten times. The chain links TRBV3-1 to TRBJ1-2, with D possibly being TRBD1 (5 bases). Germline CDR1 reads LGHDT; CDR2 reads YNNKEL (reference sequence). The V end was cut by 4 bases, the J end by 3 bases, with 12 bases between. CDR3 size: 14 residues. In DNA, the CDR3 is TGTGCCAGCAGCCCGACCAGGGAGGACTATGGCTACACCTTC. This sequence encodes CASSPTREDYGYTF. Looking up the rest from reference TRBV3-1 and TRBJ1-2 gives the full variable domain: DTAVSQTPKYLVTQMGNDKSIKCEQNLGHDTMYWYKQDSKKFLKIMFSYNNKELIINETVPNRFSPKSPDKAHLNLHINSLELGDSAVYFCASSPTREDYGYTFGSGTRLTVV.

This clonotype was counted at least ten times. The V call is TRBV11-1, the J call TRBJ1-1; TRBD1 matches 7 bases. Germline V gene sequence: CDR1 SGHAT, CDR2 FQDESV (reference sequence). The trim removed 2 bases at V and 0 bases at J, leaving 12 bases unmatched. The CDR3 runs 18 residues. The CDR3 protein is CASSLNGRDSRMNTEAFF. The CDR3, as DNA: TGTGCCAGCAGCTTAAATGGGCGGGACAGTCGCATGAACACTGAAGCTTTCTTT.

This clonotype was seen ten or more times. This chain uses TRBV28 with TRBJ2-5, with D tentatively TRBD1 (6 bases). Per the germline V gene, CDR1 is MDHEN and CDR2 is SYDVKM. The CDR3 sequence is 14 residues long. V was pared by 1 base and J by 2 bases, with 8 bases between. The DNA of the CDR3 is TGTGCCAGCAGTTTATCAGGACAGCAAGAGACCCAGTACTTC. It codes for CASSLSGQQETQYF.

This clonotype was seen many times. In DNA form, the CDR3 reads TGTGCCAGCAGGGGGGACAACCGAAACTATGGCTACACCTTC. This sequence encodes CASRGDNRNYGYTF. This chain joins TRBV12-3 or TRBV12-4 and TRBJ1-2; possible D gene TRBD1, 6 bases. V lost 6 bases and J lost 2, with 13 bases in between. The length of the CDR3 is 14 residues.

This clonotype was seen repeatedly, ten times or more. The CDR3 coding sequence is TGTGCCAGCAGCCCCCGGGACGGTACCTACGAGCAGTACTTC. It translates to CASSPRDGTYEQYF. The V call is TRBV7-9, the J call TRBJ2-7; D might be TRBD1 or TRBD2, each matching 5 bases. The CDR3 loop spans 14 amino acids. Germline V lookup: CDR1 SEHNR, CDR2 FQNEAQ (reference sequence). V was pared by 5 bases and J by 2 bases, with 13 bases between. The variable domain in full, completed from reference TRBV7-9 and TRBJ2-7, reads DTGVSQNPRHKITKRGQNVTFRCDPISEHNRLYWYRQTLGQGPEFLTYFQNEAQLEKSRLLSDRFSAERPKGSFSTLEIQRTEQGDSAMYLCASSPRDGTYEQYFGPGTRLTVT.

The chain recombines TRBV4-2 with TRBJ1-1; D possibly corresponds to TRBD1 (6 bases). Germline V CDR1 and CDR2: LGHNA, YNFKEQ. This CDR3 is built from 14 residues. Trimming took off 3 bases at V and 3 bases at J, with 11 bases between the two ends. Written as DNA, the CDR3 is TGTGCCAGCAGCCAGGCGACAGGAGACACTGAAGCTTTCTTT. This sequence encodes CASSQATGDTEAFF.

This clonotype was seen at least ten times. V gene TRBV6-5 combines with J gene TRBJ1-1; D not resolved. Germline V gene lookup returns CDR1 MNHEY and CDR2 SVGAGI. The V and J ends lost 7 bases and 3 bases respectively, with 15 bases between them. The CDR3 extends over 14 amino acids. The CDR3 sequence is CASIVTPGDTEAFF. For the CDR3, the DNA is TGTGCCAGCATCGTGACCCCCGGGGACACTGAAGCTTTCTTT.

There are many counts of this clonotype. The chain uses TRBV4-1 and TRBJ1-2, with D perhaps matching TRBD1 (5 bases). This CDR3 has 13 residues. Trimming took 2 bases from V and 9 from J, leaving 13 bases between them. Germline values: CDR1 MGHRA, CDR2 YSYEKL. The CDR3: CASSQNGALRYTF. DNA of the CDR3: TGCGCCAGCAGCCAAAATGGGGCACTTCGCTACACCTTC.

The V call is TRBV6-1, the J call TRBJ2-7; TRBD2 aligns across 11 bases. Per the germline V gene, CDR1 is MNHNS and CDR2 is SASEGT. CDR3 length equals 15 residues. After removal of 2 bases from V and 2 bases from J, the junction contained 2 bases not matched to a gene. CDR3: CASSEYSGRAYEQYF. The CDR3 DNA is TGTGCCAGCAGTGAATATAGCGGGAGGGCCTACGAGCAGTACTTC.